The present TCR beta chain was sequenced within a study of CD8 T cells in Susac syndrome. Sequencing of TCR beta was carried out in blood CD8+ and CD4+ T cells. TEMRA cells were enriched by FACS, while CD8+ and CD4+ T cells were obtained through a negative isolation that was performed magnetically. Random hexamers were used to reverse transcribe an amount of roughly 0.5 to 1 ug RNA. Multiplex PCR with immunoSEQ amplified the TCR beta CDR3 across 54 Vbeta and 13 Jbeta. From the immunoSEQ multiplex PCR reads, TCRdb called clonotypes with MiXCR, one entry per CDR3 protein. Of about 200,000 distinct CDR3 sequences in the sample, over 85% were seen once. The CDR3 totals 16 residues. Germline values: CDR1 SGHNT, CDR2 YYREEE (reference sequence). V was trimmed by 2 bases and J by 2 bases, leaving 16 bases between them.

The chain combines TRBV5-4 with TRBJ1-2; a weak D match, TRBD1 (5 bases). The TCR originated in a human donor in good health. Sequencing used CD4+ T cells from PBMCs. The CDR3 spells CASSFPSGGGNYGYTF. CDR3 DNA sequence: TGTGCCAGCAGCTTTCCGTCGGGGGGAGGGAACTATGGCTACACCTTC.